This record looks at one T cell receptor beta chain sequence and its context. Its antigen is unknown. This sample stems from a study of OX40 agonist ivuxolimab in advanced cancers. Study-wide findings and caveats: Among the lowest peripheral clonal expansion occurred in 0.1-3.0 mg/kg partial responders. More expanded clones were seen, on average, in CD8+ T cells than in CD4+.

With 0 bases removed from V and 6 bases from J, the gap between germline ends came to 4 bases. The germline CDR1 and CDR2 sequences are SGHDT and YYEEEE. This CDR3 spans 12 amino acids. Using immunoSEQ multiplex PCR, the repertoire was profiled, and TCRdb retains in-frame clones only, with some absent. The sample includes over 95,000 clones, around nine tenths of them seen just once. The chain is built from TRBV5-6 and TRBJ2-1; unclear D gene. This TCR came from an adult with an advanced solid tumor such as melanoma, head and neck, liver or kidney cancer. Sequences were derived from CD4+ or CD8+ T cells sorted from blood, sampled in a trial of the OX40 agonist ivuxolimab. The CDR3 sequence: CASSLVLNEQFF. The DNA for the CDR3 is TGTGCCAGCAGCTTGGTTCTCAATGAGCAGTTCTTC.